This TCR beta chain was observed in a study of control samples from healthy donors and cancer patients. Germline-derived CDR1 and CDR2 are SQVTM and ANQGSEA. The CDR3 contains 13 residues. TCRdb's copy holds only in-frame clones and misses some; the assay was immunoSEQ multiplex PCR. Among 60,000 to 75,000 clones listed, 75% to 90% were seen once. This receptor was identified in a man between 50 and 59 years old in good health. What was sequenced was blood. The chain joins TRBV29-1 to TRBJ2-7; TRBD2 aligns across 9 bases. CDR3 nucleotides: TGCCGCGGGGGGGAGGGGGCCTCCTACGAGCAGTACTTC. It specifies CRGGEGASYEQYF.